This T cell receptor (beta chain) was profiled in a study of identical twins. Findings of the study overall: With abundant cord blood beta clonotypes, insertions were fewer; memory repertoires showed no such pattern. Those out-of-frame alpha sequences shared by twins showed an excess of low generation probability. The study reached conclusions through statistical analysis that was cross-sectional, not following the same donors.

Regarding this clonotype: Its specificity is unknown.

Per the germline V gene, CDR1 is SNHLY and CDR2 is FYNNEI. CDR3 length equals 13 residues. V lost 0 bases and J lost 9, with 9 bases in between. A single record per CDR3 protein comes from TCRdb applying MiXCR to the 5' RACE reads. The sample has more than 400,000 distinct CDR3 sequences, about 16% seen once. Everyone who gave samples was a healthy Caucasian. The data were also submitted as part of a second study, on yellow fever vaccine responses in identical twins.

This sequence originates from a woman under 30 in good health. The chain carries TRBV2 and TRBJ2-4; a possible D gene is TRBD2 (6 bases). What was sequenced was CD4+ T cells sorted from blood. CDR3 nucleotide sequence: TGTGCCAGCAGTGAAGCTGTCGGGGGCATTCAGTACTTC. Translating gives CASSEAVGGIQYF.